This T cell receptor beta chain was observed in a study of blood T cell repertoires in COVID-19. At the level of the study: There were acute and convalescent COVID-19 samples, and they came from the United States, Italy and Spain. Sample material is recorded as cDNA or gDNA derived from T cells, B-cell-depleted T cells, or PBMCs.

Germline CDR1 reads SGHVS; CDR2 reads FQNEAQ. The CDR3 consists of 15 residues. Trimming stripped 1 base from V and 4 bases from J, with 13 bases between. In the original analysis: Nucleated cell number was recorded as an estimate derived from reference gene primer amplification. Clones were read by immunoSEQ multiplex PCR, and TCRdb kept only the in-frame ones, dropping some. V and J calls and clone size come straight from that table; D and trimming were deduced from the DNA. The sample has just over 20,000 clones, about nine tenths seen once. The specimen was peripheral blood. The chain uses TRBV7-8 and TRBJ1-1; the D is unclear. The TCR was taken from a man aged 50 to 59 with active COVID-19. In DNA form, the CDR3 reads TGTGCCAGCAGCTTAGGGGGAGGCTTGCCCACTGAAGCTTTCTTT. Encoded protein: CASSLGGGLPTEAFF.